The present T cell receptor beta chain was sequenced within a study of spatial heterogeneity in lung cancer. This CDR3 contains 12 residues. CDR1 and CDR2 (germline): SQVTM, ANQGSEA. V lost 6 bases, J lost 1 base, and 9 bases lay in between. Stated time point: sample taken at primary tumor resection. Overall study results and limits: Tumors with more nonsynonymous mutations had more expanded intratumoral alpha and beta TCRs.

TCRdb recomputed calls from the 5' RACE reads with MiXCR, one row per CDR3 protein. The sample shows over 15,000 distinct CDR3 sequences, approximately 6.9% of them seen only once. This clonotype was counted ten times or more. Its antigen is unknown. In a library made to pick up alpha chains, this beta chain is a stray read with a size that means little. This chain joins TRBV29-1 and TRBJ2-5; TRBD1 is a possible D gene (5 bases). This specimen consisted of lung tumor tissue, obtained at surgery. The source of this sequence is a female donor with early-stage non-small cell lung cancer. The CDR3 DNA reads as TGCAGCGTGACGACAGCCCAAGAGACCCAGTACTTC. This sequence encodes CSVTTAQETQYF. Based on the CDR3 plus reference TRBV29-1 and TRBJ2-5, the full variable domain is SAVISQKPSRDICQRGTSLTIQCQVDSQVTMMFWYRQQPGQSLTLIATANQGSEATYESGFVIDKFPISRPNLTFSTLTVSNMSPEDSSIYLCSVTTAQETQYFGPGTRLLVL.